One and the same sample provided the 25 T cell receptor beta chains below, sequenced in a study of blood T cell repertoires in COVID-19. Sequencing used immunoSEQ multiplex PCR; TCRdb keeps in-frame clones, though not all of them. This table holds about 250,000 clones, approximately 86% found once. Sequencing was carried out using peripheral blood. The receptors originated from a woman aged 60 to 75 who had recovered from COVID-19.

J is TRBJ2-7 and V is TRBV7-2; TRBD2 matches 8 bases. From germline, CDR1 is SGHTA and CDR2 FQGNSA. Trimming at V came to 7 bases and at J to 3 bases, leaving 11 bases not matched to a gene. The CDR3 length is 15 residues. CDR3 sequence reads: CASIRLGGAGYEQYF. The DNA for the CDR3 is TGTGCCAGCATTAGACTCGGGGGGGCCGGCTACGAGCAGTACTTC. The full variable domain, in which reference TRBV7-2 and TRBJ2-7 provide the parts outside the CDR3, is GAGVSQSPSNKVTEKGKDVELRCDPISGHTALYWYRQSLGQGLEFLIYFQGNSAPDKSGLPSDRFSAERTGGSVSTLTIQRTQQEDSAVYLCASIRLGGAGYEQYFGPGTRLTVT.

This chain links TRBV7-2 with TRBJ1-5, with a tentative D call TRBD1 (5 bases). The germline V gene encodes CDR1 SGHTA and CDR2 FQGNSA. The CDR3 extends over 12 amino acids. V lost 5 bases and J 7 bases, leaving 9 bases between the germline ends. The CDR3 loop is CASSPQGQPQHF. The DNA of the CDR3 is TGTGCCAGCAGCCCCCAGGGACAGCCCCAGCATTTT.

V usage is TRBV2 and J usage is TRBJ2-5; the match to TRBD1 covers 9 bases. This CDR3 spans 14 amino acids. With V trimmed by 10 bases and J by 4 bases, 10 bases remained unmatched. CDR1 is SNHLY, CDR2 FYNNEI, per germline. CDR3 coding DNA: TGTGCCACGAAAAGGACAGGGGTCCGAGAGACCCAGTACTTC. Its protein product is CATKRTGVRETQYF.

V gene TRBV24-1 combines with J gene TRBJ1-4, with a possible D match to TRBD1 (5 bases). The germline CDR1 and CDR2 sequences are KGHDR and SFDVKD. V was pared by 4 bases and J by 7 bases, with 21 bases between. The CDR3 runs to 17 residues. The CDR3 DNA reads as TGTGCCACCAGTGACCCGCGGCGCGGGGCTACGAGTGAAAAACTGTTTTTT. Protein sequence: CATSDPRRGATSEKLFF.

The rearrangement joins TRBV29-1 to TRBJ1-2; D unclear. The germline CDR1 and CDR2 sequences are SQVTM and ANQGSEA. The V end lost 3 bases, the J end lost 2 bases, and 7 bases lay between the germline ends. CDR3 length: 12 amino acids. DNA of the CDR3: TGCAGCGTTGAGGCCGAAAACTATGGCTACACCTTC. Translating gives CSVEAENYGYTF.

This sequence joins TRBV10-3 and TRBJ2-3; D is possibly TRBD2 (5 bases). V lost 0 bases, J lost 1 base, and 8 bases lay in between. CDR1 ENHRY and CDR2 SYGVKD come from the germline V gene. The CDR3 is 15 amino acids. CDR3 DNA sequence: TGTGCCATCAGTGAGTCCGGGGTTGGCACAGATACGCAGTATTTT. This translates into CAISESGVGTDTQYF.

In its sample, this clone was seen once. J is TRBJ2-3 and V is TRBV3-1 (or the pseudogene TRBV3-2); D is unclear. Germline V gene sequence: CDR1 LGHDT, CDR2 YNNKEL (reference sequence). The CDR3 totals 13 residues. V was shortened by 1 base and J by 4 bases, with 6 bases between the two germline ends. CDR3 bases: TGTGCCAGCAGCCAAGTCCATCCAGATACGCAGTATTTT. It encodes CASSQVHPDTQYF.

The chain has TRBV29-1 and TRBJ2-7, with D possibly TRBD2 on 6 matching bases. Germline V CDR1 and CDR2: SQVTM, ANQGSEA. This CDR3 is 13 amino acids long. V was shortened by 4 bases and J by 2 bases, with 12 bases between the two germline ends. Here the CDR3 DNA reads TGCAGCGTTGCCCCCGGGACTCCCTACGAGCAGTACTTC. Protein sequence: CSVAPGTPYEQYF.

This sequence joins TRBV14 and TRBJ1-4; no clear D. The CDR3 extends over 14 amino acids. V was trimmed by 1 base and J by 8 bases, leaving 11 bases between them. Germline CDR1 SGHDN, CDR2 FVKESK. This CDR3 reads CASSQGPGREKLFF. CDR3 DNA: TGTGCCAGCAGCCAAGGCCCCGGGAGGGAAAAACTGTTTTTT.

The gene calls are TRBV5-1 and TRBJ2-7; a possible D gene is TRBD2 (6 bases). Trimming removed 0 bases at V and 1 base at J, with 8 bases between. The CDR3 consists of 14 residues. Per germline, CDR1 SGHRS and CDR2 YFSETQ. The CDR3 DNA reads TGCGCCAGCAGCTTGGCCGGGGGTTCCTACGAGCAGTACTTC. Encoded protein: CASSLAGGSYEQYF.

The genes are TRBV5-1 and TRBJ1-6; D gene unclear. The germline V and J ends were trimmed by 4 bases and 9 bases, with 14 bases remaining between them. The CDR3 runs 14 residues. Germline V gene data show CDR1 as SGHRS and CDR2 as YFSETQ. CDR3 sequence reads: CASSLNLSPSPLHF. The CDR3 DNA reads as TGCGCCAGCAGCCTAAACCTTAGTCCTTCACCCCTCCACTTT.

The chain employs TRBV28 and TRBJ1-2, with 8 bases that match TRBD1. From germline, CDR1 is MDHEN and CDR2 SYDVKM. CDR3 length equals 11 residues. V was pared by 6 bases and J by 8 bases, with 2 bases of the junction left unmatched. The CDR3 region is CASRTGVGYTF. CDR3 DNA sequence: TGTGCCAGCAGGACAGGGGTCGGCTACACCTTC.

The gene calls are TRBV5-1 and TRBJ1-4, with 9 nucleotides matching TRBD1. Germline CDR1 reads SGHRS; CDR2 reads YFSETQ. The CDR3 runs 15 residues. V was clipped by 1 base and J by 6 bases; unmatched bases: 4. CDR3 nucleotide sequence: TGCGCCAGCAGCTTGAAGTGGGACAGGGATGAAAAACTGTTTTTT. Translation gives CASSLKWDRDEKLFF.

The chain joins TRBV19 to TRBJ1-1, with D possibly TRBD1 on 5 matching bases. The CDR3 consists of 12 residues. The V and J ends lost 6 bases and 5 bases respectively, with 10 bases between them. From germline, CDR1 is LNHDA and CDR2 SQIVND (reference sequence). The CDR3 reads CASRREGTEAFF. In DNA form, the CDR3 reads TGTGCCAGTAGGAGGGAGGGGACTGAAGCTTTCTTT.

The chain uses TRBV10-3 and TRBJ1-1; D is undetermined. Germline loops: CDR1 ENHRY, CDR2 SYGVKD. The CDR3 contains 13 residues. V was pared by 10 bases and J by 8 bases, with 20 bases between. CDR3 loop: CATEPSPKSEAFF. The CDR3 DNA sequence: TGTGCCACGGAGCCGTCCCCGAAATCGGAAGCTTTCTTT.

This clone was recorded a few times. The chain employs TRBV10-3 and TRBJ1-5, with 7 bases that match TRBD1. CDR1 is ENHRY, CDR2 SYGVKD, per germline. The J segment lost 5 bases and the V segment lost 9 bases, leaving 7 bases of the junction unmatched. This CDR3 comprises 13 residues. CDR3 sequence (DNA): TGTGCCATGGCGGGACAGATCGATCAGCCCCAGCATTTT. Protein: CAMAGQIDQPQHF.

The chain couples TRBV29-1 to TRBJ1-1; D may be TRBD1 (5 bases). There are 14 residues in the CDR3. Deletions cut 4 bases from V and 5 bases from J, with 17 bases between. Per the germline V gene, CDR1 is SQVTM and CDR2 is ANQGSEA. CDR3 nucleotide sequence: TGCAGCGTTGGGTCTGGGGGGGGTCAAACTGAAGCTTTCTTT. Translating gives CSVGSGGGQTEAFF.

The chain joins TRBV3-1 (or the pseudogene TRBV3-2) to TRBJ2-5; TRBD2 aligns across 8 bases. The CDR3 totals 17 residues. V shed 1 base and J 5 bases; nucleotides not matched to a gene: 12. Germline assignment: CDR1 LGHDT and CDR2 YNNKEL (reference sequence). CDR3 nucleotide sequence: TGTGCCAGCAGCCAAGGAATATCGGGGGGGCCTGAGGAGACCCAGTACTTC. It translates to CASSQGISGGPEETQYF.

The J gene is TRBJ2-2, the V gene TRBV19, with 15 positions matching TRBD2. Germline V gene sequence: CDR1 LNHDA, CDR2 SQIVND (reference sequence). V trimming: 4 bases; J trimming: 2 bases; junction bases outside the gene matches: 5. The CDR3 sequence is 18 residues long. CDR3 amino acids: CASSTPGLAGGNTGELFF. In DNA, the CDR3 is TGTGCCAGTAGTACCCCGGGACTAGCGGGGGGCAACACCGGGGAGCTGTTTTTT.

This clone was seen ten or more times. The chain joins TRBV19 to TRBJ1-5; no clear D. Deletions cut 7 bases from V and 1 base from J, with 8 bases between. The CDR3 consists of 13 residues. From germline, CDR1 is LNHDA and CDR2 SQIVND (reference sequence). CDR3 sequence: CASTRESNQPQHF. The CDR3 DNA sequence: TGTGCCAGTACAAGGGAGAGCAATCAGCCCCAGCATTTT.

The rearrangement joins TRBV12-2 to TRBJ1-3; the DNA was not used to check the table's D call, TRBD1. TRBV12-2 is a documented pseudogene. The CDR3 runs 19 residues. This CDR3 reads CASRLAPTVMMGSGNTIYF. CDR3 coding DNA: TGTGCAAGTCGCTTAGCCCCGACAGTGATGATGGGCTCTGGAAACACCATATATTTT.

The chain employs TRBV25-1 and TRBJ1-2; 7 nucleotides match TRBD1. Germline CDR1 is MGHDK and CDR2 is SYGVNS. The ends lost 6 bases at V and 7 bases at J; junction bases unmatched: 5. The CDR3 runs to 12 residues. CDR3 nucleotides: TGTGCCAGCAGGAACAGGGGAGGTGGCTACACCTTC. Translation gives CASRNRGGGYTF.

This sequence joins TRBV5-1 and TRBJ1-1, with 7 positions matching TRBD1. With 4 bases clipped from V and 3 bases from J, the junction kept 9 bases outside the gene matches. This CDR3 contains 15 residues. Germline V gene lookup returns CDR1 SGHRS and CDR2 YFSETQ. The DNA for the CDR3 is TGCGCCAGCAGCCCCCGACAGGGAACATACACTGAAGCTTTCTTT. Translation: CASSPRQGTYTEAFF.

The CDR3 is CASSPGNQPQHF. Here the CDR3 DNA reads TGTGCCAGCAGCCCAGGCAATCAGCCCCAGCATTTT. V is TRBV7-2 and J is TRBJ1-5; D is unclear. Trimming shortened V by 5 bases and J by 2 bases, and 4 bases separated the two germline ends. Germline CDR1 reads SGHTA; CDR2 reads FQGNSA. This CDR3 is built from 12 residues.

The chain is built from TRBV3-1 (or the pseudogene TRBV3-2) and TRBJ2-3, with D tentatively TRBD2 (5 bases). This CDR3 is built from 16 residues. Trimming cost V 0 bases and J 0 bases, with 10 bases left between them. Germline V gene data show CDR1 as LGHDT and CDR2 as YNNKEL (reference sequence). CDR3 nucleotide sequence: TGTGCCAGCAGCCAAGATTGGAGCGGTAGCACAGATACGCAGTATTTT. Amino acid sequence: CASSQDWSGSTDTQYF.